This T cell receptor (beta chain) originates from a study of identical twins. Study findings and constraints: Cord blood beta clonotypes present at high abundance carried fewer insertions; no such pattern appeared in memory repertoires.

With regard to this clonotype: Its cognate antigen is unknown.

This CDR3 spans 14 amino acids. Trimming cost V 1 base and J 7 bases; bases outside gene matches: 4. CDR1 is MGHRA and CDR2 is YSYEKL in the germline V gene. TCRdb called the 5' RACE reads again in MiXCR, with one record for every CDR3 protein. Of approximately 700,000 distinct CDR3 sequences listed, 6% to 6.5% are singletons. The rearrangement uses TRBV4-1 and TRBJ2-5; 9 bases agree with TRBD1. The sample taken for sequencing was naive T cells sorted from blood. This TCR came from a young man in good health. The CDR3 sequence: CASSQGTGVGTQYF. The CDR3 nucleotides are TGCGCCAGCAGCCAAGGGACAGGGGTAGGGACCCAGTACTTC.